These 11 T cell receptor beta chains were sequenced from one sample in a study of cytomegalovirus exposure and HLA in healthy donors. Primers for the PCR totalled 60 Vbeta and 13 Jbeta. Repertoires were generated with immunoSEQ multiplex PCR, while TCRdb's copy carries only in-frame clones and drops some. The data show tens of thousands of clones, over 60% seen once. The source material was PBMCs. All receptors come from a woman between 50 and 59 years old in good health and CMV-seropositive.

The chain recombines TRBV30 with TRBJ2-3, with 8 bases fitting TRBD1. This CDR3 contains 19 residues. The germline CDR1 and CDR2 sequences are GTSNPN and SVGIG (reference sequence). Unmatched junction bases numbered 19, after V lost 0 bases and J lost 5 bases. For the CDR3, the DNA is TGTGCCTGGAGTGTAGGGCGGAAATATCCGGGACAGGCGAAAGATACGCAGTATTTT. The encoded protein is CAWSVGRKYPGQAKDTQYF.

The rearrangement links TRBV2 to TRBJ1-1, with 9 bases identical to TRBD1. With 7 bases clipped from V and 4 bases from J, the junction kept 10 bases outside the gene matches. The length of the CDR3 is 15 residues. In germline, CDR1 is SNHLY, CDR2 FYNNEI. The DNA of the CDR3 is TGTGCCAGCACCGAAACAGGGGGCCCGAGCACTGAAGCTTTCTTT. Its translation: CASTETGGPSTEAFF. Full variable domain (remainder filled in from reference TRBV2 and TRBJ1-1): EPEVTQTPSHQVTQMGQEVILRCVPISNHLYFYWYRQILGQKVEFLVSFYNNEISEKSEIFDDQFSVERPDGSNFTLKIRSTKLEDSAMYFCASTETGGPSTEAFFGQGTRLTVV.

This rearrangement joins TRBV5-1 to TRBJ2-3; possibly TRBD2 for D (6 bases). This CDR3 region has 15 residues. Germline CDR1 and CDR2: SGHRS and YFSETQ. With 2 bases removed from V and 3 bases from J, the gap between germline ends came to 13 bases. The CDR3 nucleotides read TGCGCCAGCAGCTTTAGCGGCGCCGAAACAGATACGCAGTATTTT. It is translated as CASSFSGAETDTQYF.

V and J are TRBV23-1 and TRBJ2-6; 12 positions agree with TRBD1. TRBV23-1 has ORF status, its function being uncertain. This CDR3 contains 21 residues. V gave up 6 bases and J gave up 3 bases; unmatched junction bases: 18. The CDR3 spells CASSPKGMGTGGNGGANVLTF. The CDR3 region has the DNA TGCGCCAGCAGCCCAAAGGGGATGGGGACAGGGGGCAATGGTGGGGCCAACGTCCTGACTTTC.

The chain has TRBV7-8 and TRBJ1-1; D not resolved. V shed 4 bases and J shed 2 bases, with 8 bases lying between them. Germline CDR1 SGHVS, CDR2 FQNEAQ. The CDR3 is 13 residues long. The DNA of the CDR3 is TGTGCCAGCAGCTCCCCCCCAAACACTGAAGCTTTCTTT. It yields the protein CASSSPPNTEAFF.

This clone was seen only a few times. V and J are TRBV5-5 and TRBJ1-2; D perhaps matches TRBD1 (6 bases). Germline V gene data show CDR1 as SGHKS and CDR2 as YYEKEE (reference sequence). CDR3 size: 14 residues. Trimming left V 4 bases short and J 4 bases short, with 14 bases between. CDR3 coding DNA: TGTGCCAGCAGCCTGACCGGGACAATCTATGGCTACACCTTC. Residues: CASSLTGTIYGYTF.

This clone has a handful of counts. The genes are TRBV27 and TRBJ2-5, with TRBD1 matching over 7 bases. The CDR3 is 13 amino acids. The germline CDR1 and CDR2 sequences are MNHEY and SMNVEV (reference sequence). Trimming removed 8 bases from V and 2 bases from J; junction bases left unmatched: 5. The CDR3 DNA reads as TGTGCCAGCCGGGGACAGCGACAAGAGACCCAGTACTTC. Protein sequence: CASRGQRQETQYF.

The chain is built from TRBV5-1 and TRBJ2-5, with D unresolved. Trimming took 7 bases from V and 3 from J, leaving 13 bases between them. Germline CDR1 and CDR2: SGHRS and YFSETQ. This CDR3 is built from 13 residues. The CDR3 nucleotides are TGCGCCAGCTCAACAGCCCCCGAAGAGACCCAGTACTTC. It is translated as CASSTAPEETQYF.

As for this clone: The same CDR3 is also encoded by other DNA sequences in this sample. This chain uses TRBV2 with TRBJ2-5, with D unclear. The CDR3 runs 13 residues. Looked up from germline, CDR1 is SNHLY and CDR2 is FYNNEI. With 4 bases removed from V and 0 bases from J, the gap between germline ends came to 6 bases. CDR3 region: CASSGTNQETQYF. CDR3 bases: TGTGCCAGCAGTGGAACTAACCAAGAGACCCAGTACTTC.

CDR3 loop: CASRQGASDTQYF. CDR3 DNA: TGTGCCAGTAGACAGGGGGCCTCGGATACGCAGTATTTT. This rearrangement joins TRBV27 to TRBJ2-3; 10 bases are shared with TRBD1. The J segment lost 6 bases and the V segment lost 9 bases, leaving 6 bases of the junction unmatched. Germline V CDR1 and CDR2: MNHEY, SMNVEV (reference sequence). This CDR3 comprises 13 residues.

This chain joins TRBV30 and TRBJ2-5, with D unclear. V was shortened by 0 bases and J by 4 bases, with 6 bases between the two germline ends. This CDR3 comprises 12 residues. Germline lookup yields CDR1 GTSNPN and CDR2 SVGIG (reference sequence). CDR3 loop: CAWSVGVETQYF. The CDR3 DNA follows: TGTGCCTGGAGTGTCGGTGTAGAGACCCAGTACTTC.